This T cell receptor beta chain was sequenced in a study of type 1 regulatory T cells listed by TCRdb under 2021. Study-wide context: The study characterized an in vitro protocol that generated a Tr1-enriched, alloantigen-specific CD4 T cell product named T-allo10. T-allo10 was under clinical evaluation in patients with hematological malignancies receiving allogeneic hematopoietic stem cell transplantation.

The run used an Illumina MiSeq. TCRdb reprocessing: public reads trimmed at Q25 with fastp, clones called with MiXCR, in-frame beta chains kept. CDR3 protein sequences are deduplicated, and each keeps its most common genes and DNA. The sample table records under 20,000 distinct CDR3 sequences; roughly 10% of these occur just once. The ten top clones hold more than 2.5% of the sample. With respect to this clonotype: This receptor's antigen is unknown. Per-base qualities were not stored, and no clone one base away is much larger.

Its CDR3 holds 15 amino acids, cysteine through phenylalanine. The entry retains the CDR3 DNA only, 45 bases that are in frame from base 1. Deletion took 2 bases off V and 1 base off J, with a span of 9 bases between the germline ends. The receptor comes from a human donor in good health. Sample: CD4+ T cells, either the whole sample or a sorted fraction (not recorded which). This chain joins TRBV12-3 or TRBV12-4 to TRBJ1-5; TRBD1 is perhaps the D gene, given 5 matching bases. The CDR3 amino acid sequence is: CASSLRGRSNQPQHF. The DNA sequence follows: TGTGCCAGCAGTTTAAGGGGTCGGAGCAATCAGCCCCAGCATTTT.